A single sample gave rise to the 25 T cell receptor beta chains below, sequenced in a study of blood T cell repertoires in COVID-19. Generated by immunoSEQ multiplex PCR, the TCRdb table keeps only in-frame clones and is missing some. The sample yields about 270,000 clones, 83% seen once. Material: peripheral blood. These receptor sequences come from a woman aged 50 to 60 who had recovered from COVID-19.

The chain links TRBV12-3 or TRBV12-4 to TRBJ1-1; D gene unclear. Trimming stripped 0 bases from V and 4 bases from J, with 6 bases between. CDR3 length: 13 amino acids. CDR3 DNA sequence: TGTGCCAGCAGTTTAGCGCGGGGCACTGAAGCTTTCTTT. It is translated as CASSLARGTEAFF.

This clone has just one count. The chain recombines TRBV5-1 with TRBJ1-2, with D tentatively TRBD1 (5 bases). The germline V gene encodes CDR1 SGHRS and CDR2 YFSETQ. V was pared by 5 bases and J by 4 bases, with 15 bases between. This CDR3 spans 14 amino acids. The CDR3 protein is CASRDFDSSYGYTF. CDR3 bases: TGCGCCAGCAGGGATTTCGACAGCAGCTATGGCTACACCTTC.

This clone has only one observation. The V and J genes are TRBV29-1 and TRBJ1-2, with TRBD1 matching over 9 bases. There are 12 residues in the CDR3. V dropped 7 bases and J dropped 7; count of bases not matched to a gene: 7. The V gene's germline CDR1 is SQVTM and CDR2 ANQGSEA. The DNA of the CDR3 is TGCAGCGCAGGGGGACAGGGTGGTGGCTACACCTTC. This gives the protein CSAGGQGGGYTF.

The V gene is TRBV21-1, the J gene TRBJ2-4; the table's D call TRBD2 went unverified against the DNA. TRBV21-1 is a pseudogene locus. The CDR3 is 16 residues long. The CDR3 nucleotides are TGTGCCAGCAGCAAAGCCCTAGAGGCGGCCAAAAACATTCAGTACTTC. As protein: CASSKALEAAKNIQYF.

In this sample, this clone turned up once. The chain recombines TRBV9 with TRBJ2-2; TRBD2 agrees at 10 bases. Germline V CDR1 and CDR2: SGDLS, YYNGEE. Germline trimming cut 3 bases from V and 8 bases from J; bases unmatched to any gene: 10. This CDR3 has 16 residues. The CDR3 reads CASSARASGGVGELFF. The CDR3 nucleotides are TGTGCCAGCAGCGCCCGCGCTAGCGGGGGCGTTGGGGAGCTGTTTTTT.

This chain uses TRBV19 with TRBJ1-2; 10 nucleotides match TRBD1. The trim removed 6 bases at V and 3 bases at J, leaving 1 base unmatched. This CDR3 spans 13 amino acids. Germline CDR1 LNHDA, CDR2 SQIVND (reference sequence). CDR3 in DNA: TGTGCCAGTAGGGGGACAGGGGACTATGGCTACACCTTC. Amino acids: CASRGTGDYGYTF.

The rearrangement uses TRBV28 and TRBJ2-1, with a weak D call TRBD1 (6 bases). The CDR3 sequence is 14 residues long. V gave up 6 bases and J gave up 10 bases, with 19 bases separating them. CDR1 MDHEN and CDR2 SYDVKM come from the germline V gene. The CDR3 loop is CASSPGDTHGEQFF. As DNA, the CDR3 is TGTGCCAGCAGCCCCGGGGACACTCACGGGGAGCAGTTCTTC.

The chain couples TRBV3-1 (or the pseudogene TRBV3-2) to TRBJ2-1; 9 bases are a match to TRBD2. The CDR3 has 16 amino acids. The J segment lost 1 base and the V segment lost 2 bases, leaving 3 bases of the junction unmatched. Germline lookup yields CDR1 LGHDT and CDR2 YNNKEL (reference sequence). CDR3 in DNA: TGTGCCAGCAGCCAACCGAGCGGGGGGTCCTACAATGAGCAGTTCTTC. The encoded protein is CASSQPSGGSYNEQFF.

The chain carries TRBV19 and TRBJ2-1, with 9 bases matching TRBD2. This CDR3 contains 15 residues. CDR1 and CDR2 (germline): LNHDA, SQIVND (reference sequence). Trimming took 5 bases from V and 8 from J; bases not matched to a gene: 10. The CDR3 DNA follows: TGTGCCAGTAGTCCCTTGCGGGAGGGCTGGGATGAGCAGTTCTTC. It specifies CASSPLREGWDEQFF. Combining the CDR3 with reference TRBV19 and TRBJ2-1 gives the whole variable domain DGGITQSPKYLFRKEGQNVTLSCEQNLNHDAMYWYRQDPGQGLRLIYYSQIVNDFQKGDIAEGYSVSREKKESFPLTVTSAQKNPTAFYLCASSPLREGWDEQFFGPGTRLTVL.

This sequence joins TRBV13 and TRBJ1-1; unclear D gene. The CDR3 is 14 amino acids. Trimming removed 8 bases from V and 0 bases from J, with 13 bases in between. The germline V gene encodes CDR1 PRHDT and CDR2 FYEKMQ (reference sequence). CDR3 coding DNA: TGTGCCAGCCTTGAACGAGGTCTGAACACTGAAGCTTTCTTT. Its protein is CASLERGLNTEAFF. Full variable domain (rest looked up from reference TRBV13 and TRBJ1-1): AAGVIQSPRHLIKEKRETATLKCYPIPRHDTVYWYQQGPGQDPQFLISFYEKMQSDKGSIPDRFSAQQFSDYHSELNMSSLELGDSALYFCASLERGLNTEAFFGQGTRLTVV.

The chain links TRBV4-1 to TRBJ2-4; tentative D call: TRBD1 (5 bases). Germline CDR1 and CDR2: MGHRA and YSYEKL. This CDR3 spans 15 amino acids. The V and J ends lost 6 bases and 2 bases respectively, with 14 bases between them. As DNA, the CDR3 is TGCGCCAGCAGTTCAGGCCAGGGAACCAAAAACATTCAGTACTTC. This encodes CASSSGQGTKNIQYF.

The genes are TRBV6-5 and TRBJ1-5; the D gene is possibly TRBD1 (6 bases). The V end lost 5 bases, the J end lost 2 bases, and 10 bases lay between the germline ends. The CDR3 loop spans 14 amino acids. CDR1 and CDR2 (germline): MNHEY, SVGAGI. CDR3 sequence (DNA): TGTGCCAGCAGTACCTCAGGGGGCAATCAGCCCCAGCATTTT. It translates to CASSTSGGNQPQHF.

The CDR3 is CASTPGLAGAGDTQYF. As DNA, the CDR3 is TGTGCCAGCACCCCTGGACTAGCGGGGGCTGGGGATACGCAGTATTTT. The chain links TRBV7-2 to TRBJ2-3; 13 bases match TRBD2. CDR3 size: 16 residues. CDR1 is SGHTA and CDR2 is FQGNSA in the germline V gene. V lost 7 bases and J lost 6; bases outside the gene matches: 10.

The rearrangement links TRBV27 to TRBJ2-7, with TRBD1 matching 7 bases. There are 14 residues in the CDR3. J was trimmed by 3 bases and V by 4 bases; bases with no gene match: 6. CDR1 and CDR2 from the germline V gene are MNHEY and SMNVEV (reference sequence). CDR3 sequence: CASSSRDSDYEQYF. As DNA, the CDR3 is TGTGCCAGCAGTTCCCGGGACAGTGACTACGAGCAGTACTTC.

This chain joins TRBV9 and TRBJ2-1; TRBD1 aligns across 12 bases. After removal of 3 bases from V and 4 bases from J, the junction contained 2 bases not matched to a gene. The CDR3 is 15 residues long. The V gene's germline CDR1 is SGDLS and CDR2 YYNGEE. The chain's CDR3 is CASSAGQGAYNEQFF. Here the CDR3 DNA reads TGTGCCAGCAGCGCGGGACAGGGGGCTTACAATGAGCAGTTCTTC.

The sample holds a few counts of this clone. This chain links TRBV5-5 with TRBJ1-5, with 10 nucleotides matching TRBD1. V trimming: 1 base; J trimming: 5 bases; junction bases outside the gene matches: 3. The CDR3 has 15 amino acids. Germline V CDR1 and CDR2: SGHKS, YYEKEE (reference sequence). CDR3 sequence reads: CASSLRDRGYQPQHF. The CDR3 DNA sequence: TGTGCCAGCAGCTTGCGGGACAGGGGATATCAGCCCCAGCATTTT.

This clone occurred a few times. V and J are TRBV25-1 and TRBJ1-5; 9 bases line up with TRBD1. This CDR3 comprises 16 residues. The J segment lost 2 bases and the V segment lost 2 bases, leaving 4 bases of the junction unmatched. Germline loops: CDR1 MGHDK, CDR2 SYGVNS. The CDR3 bases are TGTGCCAGCAGTGAAAGGACAGGGGCGGGCAATCAGCCCCAGCATTTT. It translates to CASSERTGAGNQPQHF.

The chain links TRBV27 to TRBJ1-2; 10 nucleotides match TRBD1. Germline CDR1 and CDR2: MNHEY and SMNVEV (reference sequence). V was pared by 6 bases and J by 5 bases, with 9 bases of the junction left unmatched. The CDR3 is 15 amino acids. CDR3: CASRYAGQGVYGYTF. The CDR3 nucleotides are TGTGCCAGCAGATATGCCGGACAGGGGGTTTATGGCTACACCTTC.

The chain employs TRBV6-2 or TRBV6-3 and TRBJ2-1, with D tentatively TRBD2 (6 bases). The CDR3 covers 14 residues. V lost 6 bases and J lost 4, with 13 bases in between. From germline, CDR1 is MNHEY and CDR2 SVGEGT. CDR3 protein: CASSPSSEYNEQFF. In DNA, the CDR3 is TGTGCCAGCAGCCCATCTAGCGAATACAATGAGCAGTTCTTC.

Worth noting for this clone: One end of the junction fails to match germline, which may point to a read error. The chain couples TRBV12-5 to TRBJ2-7, with 7 bases lining up with TRBD1. The germline CDR1 and CDR2 sequences are LGHNT and FRNRAP. CDR3 length equals 11 residues. The CDR3 DNA sequence: TGCGACAGGGACAGCTTCTACGAGCAGTACTTC. It yields the protein CDRDSFYEQYF.

V gene TRBV7-3 combines with J gene TRBJ2-1, with 9 positions matching TRBD2. Trimming cost V 7 bases and J 5 bases; bases outside gene matches: 18. CDR3 length: 18 amino acids. CDR1 and CDR2 (germline): SGHTA, FQGTGA. CDR3 region: CASNPQGMTSGDHNEQFF. The CDR3 region has the DNA TGTGCCAGCAACCCTCAAGGGATGACTAGCGGCGATCACAATGAGCAGTTCTTC.

This chain joins TRBV7-7 and TRBJ2-5; 7 bases line up with TRBD2. This CDR3 has 16 residues. J gave up 5 bases and V 1 base, and 10 bases lay outside the gene matches. CDR1 is SSHAT and CDR2 is FNYEAQ in the germline V gene (reference sequence). The CDR3 reads CASSLVVGGPIETQYF. The CDR3 nucleotides are TGTGCCAGCAGCTTAGTGGTGGGAGGGCCGATTGAGACCCAGTACTTC.

The chain links TRBV6-5 to TRBJ2-1, with D possibly being TRBD2 (5 bases). Between the trimmed V and J ends, which lost 5 bases and 6 bases, there was a span of 11 bases. Per germline, CDR1 MNHEY and CDR2 SVGAGI. The CDR3 covers 13 residues. This CDR3 reads CASSPHGGNEQFF. The CDR3 DNA sequence: TGTGCCAGCAGTCCGCATGGAGGCAATGAGCAGTTCTTC.

The chain combines TRBV6-2 or TRBV6-3 with TRBJ2-2; D may be TRBD1 (5 bases). Germline V gene sequence: CDR1 MNHEY, CDR2 SVGEGT. Trimming pared 4 bases from V and 3 bases from J, leaving 12 bases between. This CDR3 comprises 15 residues. This CDR3 is CASSSPTEYTGELFF. CDR3 DNA: TGTGCCAGCAGTTCGCCGACAGAATACACCGGGGAGCTGTTTTTT.

The chain is built from TRBV11-1 and TRBJ1-1; D unresolved. V was shortened by 0 bases and J by 4 bases, with 12 bases between the two germline ends. CDR1 is SGHAT and CDR2 is FQDESV in the germline V gene (reference sequence). This CDR3 is 15 amino acids long. CDR3 residues: CASSLAPGIRTEAFF. In DNA form, the CDR3 reads TGTGCCAGCAGCTTAGCCCCGGGGATCCGCACTGAAGCTTTCTTT.